This T cell receptor beta chain appears in the sequencing data of a study of blood T cell repertoires in COVID-19. Whole-study context: Italy, Spain and the United States were the sources of the convalescent and acute COVID-19 samples. Nucleic acid was either cDNA or gDNA, and it came from T cells, B-cell-depleted T cells, or PBMCs.

Authors' methods: Estimation of nucleated cell counts relied on the amplification of reference gene primers. Generated by immunoSEQ multiplex PCR, the TCRdb table keeps only in-frame clones and is missing some. That table furnishes V, J and clone size, whereas the DNA furnished D and trimming. In the table there are about 330,000 clones, about 82% of which are singletons. Germline CDR1 is MNHEY and CDR2 is SVGAGI. CDR3 length: 14 amino acids. With V trimmed by 8 bases and J by 5 bases, 5 bases remained unmatched. The specimen sequenced was peripheral blood. The TCR was taken from a human donor in a cohort sampled during active COVID-19. V is TRBV6-5 and J is TRBJ1-4, with TRBD1 matching 10 bases. CDR3 protein: CASYRQGANEKLFF. The DNA of the CDR3 is TGTGCCAGCTACCGACAGGGGGCAAATGAAAAACTGTTTTTT.